The clone carrying this TCR beta chain showed up just a few times. This sample is drawn from a study of blood T cell repertoires in COVID-19. The repertoire was sequenced with immunoSEQ multiplex PCR; TCRdb's copy has only in-frame clones and lacks some. The data hold more than 50,000 clones, with around 91% observed a single time. There are 20 residues in the CDR3. The junction had 12 bases not matched to a gene; V was cut back by 3 bases and J by 3 bases. Germline CDR1 is LGHDT and CDR2 is YNNKEL (reference sequence). The specimen was peripheral blood. This TCR was sampled from a man aged 60 to 69 with active COVID-19. The chain couples TRBV3-1 (or the pseudogene TRBV3-2) to TRBJ2-6, with 12 bases identical to TRBD1. CDR3 DNA: TGTGCCAGCAGCCAGGCTGGGGGGACAGGGGGCTTGGGTGGGGCCAACGTCCTGACTTTC. Translating gives CASSQAGGTGGLGGANVLTF.